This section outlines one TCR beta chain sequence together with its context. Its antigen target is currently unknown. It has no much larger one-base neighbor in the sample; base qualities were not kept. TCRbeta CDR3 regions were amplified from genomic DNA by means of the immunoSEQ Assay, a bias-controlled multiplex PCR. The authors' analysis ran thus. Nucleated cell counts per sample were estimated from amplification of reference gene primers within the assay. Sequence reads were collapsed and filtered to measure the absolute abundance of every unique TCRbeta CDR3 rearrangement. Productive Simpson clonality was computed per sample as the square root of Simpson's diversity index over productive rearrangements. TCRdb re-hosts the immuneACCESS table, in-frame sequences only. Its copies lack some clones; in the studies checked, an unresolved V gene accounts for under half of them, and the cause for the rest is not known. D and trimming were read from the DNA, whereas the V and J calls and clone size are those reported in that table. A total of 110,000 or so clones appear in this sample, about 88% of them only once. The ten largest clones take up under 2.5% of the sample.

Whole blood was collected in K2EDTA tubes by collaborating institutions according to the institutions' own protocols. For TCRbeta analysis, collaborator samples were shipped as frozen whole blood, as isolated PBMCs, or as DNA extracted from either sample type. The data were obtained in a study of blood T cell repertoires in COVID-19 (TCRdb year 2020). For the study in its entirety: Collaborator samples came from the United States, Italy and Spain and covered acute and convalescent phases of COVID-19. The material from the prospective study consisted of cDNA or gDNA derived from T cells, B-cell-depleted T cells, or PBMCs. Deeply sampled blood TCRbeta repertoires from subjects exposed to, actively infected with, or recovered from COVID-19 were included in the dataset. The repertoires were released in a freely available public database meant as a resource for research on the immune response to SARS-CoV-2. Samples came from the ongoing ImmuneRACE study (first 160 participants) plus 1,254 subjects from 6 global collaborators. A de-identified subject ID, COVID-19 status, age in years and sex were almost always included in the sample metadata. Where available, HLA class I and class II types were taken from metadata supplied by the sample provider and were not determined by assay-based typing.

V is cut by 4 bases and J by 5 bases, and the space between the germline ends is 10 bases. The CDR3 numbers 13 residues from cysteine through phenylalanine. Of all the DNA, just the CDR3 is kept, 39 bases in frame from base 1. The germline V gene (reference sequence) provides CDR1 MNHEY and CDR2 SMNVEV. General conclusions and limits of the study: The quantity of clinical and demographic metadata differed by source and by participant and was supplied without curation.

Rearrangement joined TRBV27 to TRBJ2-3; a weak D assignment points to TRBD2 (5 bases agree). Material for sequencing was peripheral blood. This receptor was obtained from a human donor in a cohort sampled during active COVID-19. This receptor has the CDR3 CASSYRSGDTQYF. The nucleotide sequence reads TGTGCCAGCAGTTACCGGAGCGGAGATACGCAGTATTTT.